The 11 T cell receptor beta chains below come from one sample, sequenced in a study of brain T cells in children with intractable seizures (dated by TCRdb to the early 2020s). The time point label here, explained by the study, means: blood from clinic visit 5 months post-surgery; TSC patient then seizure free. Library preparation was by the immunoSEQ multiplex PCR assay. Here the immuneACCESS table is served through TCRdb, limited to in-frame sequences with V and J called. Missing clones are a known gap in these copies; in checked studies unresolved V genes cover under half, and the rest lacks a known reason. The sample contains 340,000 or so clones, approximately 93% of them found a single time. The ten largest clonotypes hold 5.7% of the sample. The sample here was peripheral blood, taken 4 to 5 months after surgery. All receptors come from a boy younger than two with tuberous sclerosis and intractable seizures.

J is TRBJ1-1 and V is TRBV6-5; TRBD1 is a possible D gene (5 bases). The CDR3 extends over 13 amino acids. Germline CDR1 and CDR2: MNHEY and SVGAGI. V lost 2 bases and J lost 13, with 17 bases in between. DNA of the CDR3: TGTGCCAGCAGTTACGACCCCAGCGGGGGTCTTTTCTTT. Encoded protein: CASSYDPSGGLFF.

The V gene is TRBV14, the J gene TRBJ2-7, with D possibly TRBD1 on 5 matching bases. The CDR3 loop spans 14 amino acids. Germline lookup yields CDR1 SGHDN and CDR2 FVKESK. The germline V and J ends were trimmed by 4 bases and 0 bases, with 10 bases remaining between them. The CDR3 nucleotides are TGTGCCAGCAGCCGTCAGGGCCGCTCCTACGAGCAGTACTTC. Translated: CASSRQGRSYEQYF.

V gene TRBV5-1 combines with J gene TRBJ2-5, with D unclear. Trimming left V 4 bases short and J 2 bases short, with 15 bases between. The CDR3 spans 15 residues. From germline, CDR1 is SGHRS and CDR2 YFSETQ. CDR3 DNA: TGCGCCAGCAGCCCCCTGGCGCGTTGGCAAGAGACCCAGTACTTC. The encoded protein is CASSPLARWQETQYF.

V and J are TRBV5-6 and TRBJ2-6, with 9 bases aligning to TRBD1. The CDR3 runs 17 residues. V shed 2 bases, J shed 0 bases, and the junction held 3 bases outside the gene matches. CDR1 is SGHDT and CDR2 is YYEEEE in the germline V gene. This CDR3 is CASSLQGAHSGANVLTF. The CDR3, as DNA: TGTGCCAGCAGCTTACAGGGGGCACACTCTGGGGCCAACGTCCTGACTTTC.

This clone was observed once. CDR3 sequence: CASSWENTEAFF. The DNA for the CDR3 is TGTGCCAGCAGCTGGGAGAACACTGAAGCTTTCTTT. V is TRBV2 and J is TRBJ1-1; D not resolved. Trimming removed 6 bases at V and 1 base at J, with 6 bases between. This CDR3 contains 12 residues. CDR1 and CDR2 (germline): SNHLY, FYNNEI. The full variable domain, completed using reference TRBV2 and TRBJ1-1, is EPEVTQTPSHQVTQMGQEVILRCVPISNHLYFYWYRQILGQKVEFLVSFYNNEISEKSEIFDDQFSVERPDGSNFTLKIRSTKLEDSAMYFCASSWENTEAFFGQGTRLTVV.

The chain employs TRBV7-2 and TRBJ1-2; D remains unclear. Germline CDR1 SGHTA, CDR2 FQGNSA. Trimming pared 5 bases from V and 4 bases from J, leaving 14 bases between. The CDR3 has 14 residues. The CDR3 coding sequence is TGTGCCAGCAGCCTAACAGACGGGAGCTATGGCTACACCTTC. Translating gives CASSLTDGSYGYTF.

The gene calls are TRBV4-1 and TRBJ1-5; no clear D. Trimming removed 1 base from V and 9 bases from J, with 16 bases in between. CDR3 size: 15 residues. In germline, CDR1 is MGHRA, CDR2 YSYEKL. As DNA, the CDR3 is TGCGCCAGCAGCCAAGTGGGAGACTATTTTGGGCCCCAGCATTTT. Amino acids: CASSQVGDYFGPQHF.

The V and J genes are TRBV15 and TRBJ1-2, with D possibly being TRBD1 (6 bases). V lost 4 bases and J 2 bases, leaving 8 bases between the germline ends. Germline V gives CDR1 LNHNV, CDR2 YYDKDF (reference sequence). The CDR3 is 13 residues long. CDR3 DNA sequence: TGTGCCACCAGCATAGGACAGAACTATGGCTACACCTTC. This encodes CATSIGQNYGYTF.

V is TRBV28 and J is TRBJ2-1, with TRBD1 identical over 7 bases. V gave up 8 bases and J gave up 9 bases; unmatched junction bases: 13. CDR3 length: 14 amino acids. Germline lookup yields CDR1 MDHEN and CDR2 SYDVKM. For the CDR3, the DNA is TGTGCCAGCTGGGGGCGGACAGGCCCTATTGAGCAGTTCTTC. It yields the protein CASWGRTGPIEQFF. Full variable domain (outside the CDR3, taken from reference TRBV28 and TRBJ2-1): DVKVTQSSRYLVKRTGEKVFLECVQDMDHENMFWYRQDPGLGLRLIYFSYDVKMKEKGDIPEGYSVSREKKERFSLILESASTNQTSMYLCASWGRTGPIEQFFGPGTRLTVL.

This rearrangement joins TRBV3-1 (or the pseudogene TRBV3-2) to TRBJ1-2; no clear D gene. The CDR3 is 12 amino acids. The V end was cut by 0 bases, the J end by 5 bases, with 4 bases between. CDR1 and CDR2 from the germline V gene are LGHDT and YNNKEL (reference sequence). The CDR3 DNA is TGTGCCAGCAGCCAAGACTGGTATGGCTACACCTTC. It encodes CASSQDWYGYTF.

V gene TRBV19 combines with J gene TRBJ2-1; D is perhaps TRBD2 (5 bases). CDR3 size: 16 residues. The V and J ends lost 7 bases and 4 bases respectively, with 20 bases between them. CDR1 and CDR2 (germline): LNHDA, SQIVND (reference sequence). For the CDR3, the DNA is TGTGCCAGTACCCAAGCGGCGGCCAGGAAATACAATGAGCAGTTCTTC. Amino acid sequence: CASTQAAARKYNEQFF.